Presented here are 20 T cell receptor beta chains from one specimen sequenced in a study of blood T cell repertoires in COVID-19. Using immunoSEQ multiplex PCR, the repertoire was profiled, and TCRdb retains in-frame clones only, with some absent. The sample lists about 150,000 clones, more than 65% occurring once. Sequencing was done on a sample of peripheral blood. The receptors were sampled from a woman aged 45 to 65 in a cohort sampled during active or convalescent COVID-19.

The chain has TRBV30 and TRBJ2-1; TRBD2 matches 9 bases. Germline V lookup: CDR1 GTSNPN, CDR2 SVGIG (reference sequence). V dropped 2 bases and J dropped 8; count of bases not matched to a gene: 10. This CDR3 comprises 15 residues. CDR3 nucleotide sequence: TGTGCCTGGAGTAAAACAGGCGGGGGGGCCCATGAGCAGTTCTTC. It translates to CAWSKTGGGAHEQFF.

The rearrangement uses TRBV5-3 and TRBJ2-5, with D maybe TRBD1 (5 bases). TRBV5-3 has ORF status, its function being uncertain. The V end lost 0 bases, the J end lost 5 bases, and 11 bases lay between the germline ends. This CDR3 spans 14 amino acids. This CDR3 is CARSLAGSRETQYF. CDR3 in DNA: TGTGCCAGAAGCTTGGCAGGGTCTAGGGAGACCCAGTACTTC.

The chain recombines TRBV13 with TRBJ2-5; D possibly corresponds to TRBD1 (5 bases). The CDR3 is 16 residues long. Germline CDR1 PRHDT, CDR2 FYEKMQ (reference sequence). The V and J ends lost 1 base and 4 bases respectively, with 16 bases between them. This CDR3 reads CASSLDQGTFGETQYF. For the CDR3, the DNA is TGTGCCAGCAGCTTAGATCAGGGCACCTTTGGAGAGACCCAGTACTTC. The full variable domain, with the rest looked up from reference TRBV13 and TRBJ2-5, is AAGVIQSPRHLIKEKRETATLKCYPIPRHDTVYWYQQGPGQDPQFLISFYEKMQSDKGSIPDRFSAQQFSDYHSELNMSSLELGDSALYFCASSLDQGTFGETQYFGPGTRLLVL.

This clone appeared once. This specimen includes other DNA sequences encoding the same CDR3. The chain employs TRBV5-4 and TRBJ2-5, with 13 nucleotides matching TRBD2. Germline CDR1 SGHNT, CDR2 YYREEE (reference sequence). The CDR3 loop spans 15 amino acids. The V gene end was trimmed by 5 bases and the J gene end by 3 bases; junction bases not matched to a gene: 4. The CDR3 region is CASSTGTSGEETQYF. The CDR3 region has the DNA TGTGCCAGCAGTACCGGGACTAGCGGGGAAGAGACCCAGTACTTC. The full variable domain, its missing parts supplied by reference TRBV5-4 and TRBJ2-5, is ETGVTQSPTHLIKTRGQQVTLRCSSQSGHNTVSWYQQALGQGPQFIFQYYREEENGRGNFPPRFSGLQFPNYSSELNVNALELDDSALYLCASSTGTSGEETQYFGPGTRLLVL.

The rearrangement joins TRBV7-3 to TRBJ1-4; D gene uncertain. The CDR3 totals 16 residues. The germline CDR1 and CDR2 sequences are SGHTA and FQGTGA. Trimming cost V 1 base and J 2 bases, with 11 bases left between them. The CDR3, as DNA: TGTGCCAGCAGCTTAAACGGCCCGGGTACTAATGAAAAACTGTTTTTT. This codes for CASSLNGPGTNEKLFF. The complete variable domain, with remaining parts taken from reference TRBV7-3 and TRBJ1-4, reads GAGVSQTPSNKVTEKGKYVELRCDPISGHTALYWYRQSLGQGPEFLIYFQGTGAADDSGLPNDRFFAVRPEGSVSTLKIQRTERGDSAVYLCASSLNGPGTNEKLFFGSGTQLSVL.

V and J are TRBV18 and TRBJ1-5, with D uncertain. Trimming removed 5 bases at V and 0 bases at J, with 11 bases between. Germline assignment: CDR1 KGHSH and CDR2 LQKENI. The CDR3 runs to 15 residues. The CDR3 bases are TGTGCCAGCTCAACTAAGACGAATAGCAATCAGCCCCAGCATTTT. This gives the protein CASSTKTNSNQPQHF.

CDR3: CASSASGSTDTQYF. The CDR3 DNA is TGTGCCAGCAGTGCTAGCGGAAGCACAGATACGCAGTATTTT. The chain carries TRBV25-1 and TRBJ2-3, with TRBD2 matching over 7 bases. From germline, CDR1 is MGHDK and CDR2 SYGVNS. This CDR3 region has 14 residues. Trimming removed 4 bases from V and 0 bases from J; junction bases left unmatched: 1.

CDR3 amino acids: CASSKVSQSGGAWYAEAFF. The CDR3 region has the DNA TGTGCCAGCAGCAAAGTTTCCCAGTCTGGGGGGGCTTGGTACGCTGAAGCTTTCTTT. V gene TRBV21-1 combines with J gene TRBJ1-1. TRBV21-1 is a known pseudogene. This CDR3 spans 19 amino acids.

This clone was observed a few times. The J gene is TRBJ1-4, the V gene TRBV9; D may be TRBD1 (5 bases). The CDR3 is 14 amino acids. Germline loops: CDR1 SGDLS, CDR2 YYNGEE. The germline V and J ends were trimmed by 3 bases and 7 bases, with 13 bases remaining between them. The CDR3: CASSEGQGPEKLFF. DNA of the CDR3: TGTGCCAGCAGCGAAGGACAAGGGCCTGAAAAACTGTTTTTT.

This clone has a single count. The chain carries TRBV6-5 and TRBJ1-5; a possible D gene is TRBD1 (6 bases). The V gene's germline CDR1 is MNHEY and CDR2 SVGAGI. V dropped 10 bases and J dropped 5 bases, with 15 bases sitting between them. This CDR3 spans 13 amino acids. CDR3 nucleotides: TGTGCCACCGCACAGGGAGTGCATCAGCCCCAGCATTTT. Protein: CATAQGVHQPQHF.

This clone was counted a single time. This chain connects TRBV5-5 to TRBJ2-1; TRBD2 agrees at 11 bases. CDR3 length: 15 residues. Germline V CDR1 and CDR2: SGHKS, YYEKEE (reference sequence). Trimming at V came to 3 bases and at J to 7 bases, leaving 6 bases not matched to a gene. CDR3: CASSSLAGGGNEQFF. CDR3 coding DNA: TGTGCCAGCAGCTCTCTAGCGGGGGGTGGGAATGAGCAGTTCTTC.

The gene calls are TRBV12-3 or TRBV12-4 and TRBJ1-1; D remains ambiguous. The CDR3 is 11 amino acids. Trimming shortened V by 5 bases and J by 7 bases, and 8 bases separated the two germline ends. DNA of the CDR3: TGTGCCAGCAGTAACCAGTATGAAGCTTTCTTT. Its translation: CASSNQYEAFF.

J is TRBJ2-1 and V is TRBV6-1, with TRBD2 matching over 8 bases. V lost 1 base to trimming and J lost 3 bases; unmatched junction nucleotides: 2. Looked up from germline, CDR1 is MNHNS and CDR2 is SASEGT. The CDR3 runs to 15 residues. DNA for the CDR3: TGTGCCAGCAGTGAAGGCCGGGGGGGCTACAATGAGCAGTTCTTC. This sequence encodes CASSEGRGGYNEQFF.

The gene calls are TRBV30 and TRBJ1-2; 8 nucleotides align to TRBD1. After removal of 4 bases from V and 4 bases from J, the junction contained 5 bases not matched to a gene. Germline V gene sequence: CDR1 GTSNPN, CDR2 SVGIG (reference sequence). The CDR3 is 13 amino acids. The CDR3 DNA is TGTGCCTGGAACACAGGGGGTTTCTATGGCTACACCTTC. As protein: CAWNTGGFYGYTF.

The chain links TRBV18 to TRBJ2-1; 11 positions agree with TRBD2. CDR3 size: 14 residues. The V segment lost 4 bases and the J segment 6 bases; nucleotides outside the gene matches: 2. CDR1 and CDR2 from the germline V gene are KGHSH and LQKENI. The CDR3 DNA reads as TGTGCCAGCTCACTTAGCGGGGGGGCCAATGAGCAGTTCTTC. Residues: CASSLSGGANEQFF.

J is TRBJ2-3 and V is TRBV5-5; 9 positions agree with TRBD2. CDR1 and CDR2 from the germline V gene are SGHKS and YYEKEE (reference sequence). The CDR3 is made up of 16 amino acids. The V gene end was trimmed by 3 bases and the J gene end by 1 base; junction bases not matched to a gene: 6. The CDR3: CASSSDWTSGTDTQYF. CDR3 nucleotide sequence: TGTGCCAGCAGCTCTGACTGGACTAGCGGCACAGATACGCAGTATTTT.

This chain links TRBV9 with TRBJ1-2, with a possible D match to TRBD1 (5 bases). CDR3 length: 14 amino acids. The V and J ends lost 0 bases and 1 base respectively, with 7 bases between them. Per the germline V gene, CDR1 is SGDLS and CDR2 is YYNGEE. The CDR3: CASSVEGLNYGYTF. The CDR3 nucleotides read TGTGCCAGCAGCGTAGAGGGACTTAACTATGGCTACACCTTC.

The J gene is TRBJ1-2, the V gene TRBV10-3, with a tentative D call TRBD1 (6 bases). Trimming removed 0 bases at V and 0 bases at J, with 17 bases between. Germline CDR1 is ENHRY and CDR2 is SYGVKD. The CDR3 is 18 residues long. The CDR3, as DNA: TGTGCCATCAGTGAGTCGGGCAGCCCAGGGGTGACTAACTATGGCTACACCTTC. It yields the protein CAISESGSPGVTNYGYTF.

CDR3 sequence (DNA): TGCGCCAGCAGCTGGACAGGGGGCACTGAAGCTTTCTTT. Protein product: CASSWTGGTEAFF. The rearrangement joins TRBV5-1 to TRBJ1-1, with TRBD1 identical over 10 bases. The V and J ends lost 3 bases and 4 bases, in that order; junction bases with no gene match: 0. This CDR3 spans 13 amino acids. Germline V gene sequence: CDR1 SGHRS, CDR2 YFSETQ. Supplemented by reference TRBV5-1 and TRBJ1-1, the full variable domain reads KAGVTQTPRYLIKTRGQQVTLSCSPISGHRSVSWYQQTPGQGLQFLFEYFSETQRNKGNFPGRFSGRQFSNSRSEMNVSTLELGDSALYLCASSWTGGTEAFFGQGTRLTVV.

This clone was detected a few times. The chain has TRBV19 and TRBJ2-2; D is uncertain. The CDR3 runs to 12 residues. CDR1 and CDR2 from the germline V gene are LNHDA and SQIVND (reference sequence). Trimming left V 7 bases short and J 6 bases short, with 9 bases between. The CDR3 region has the DNA TGTGCCAGTAATACGGTCTCCGGGGAGCTGTTTTTT. It is translated as CASNTVSGELFF.